This T cell receptor beta chain came from a study of blood T cell repertoires in COVID-19. With 0 bases removed from V and 7 bases from J, the gap between germline ends came to 13 bases. Germline lookup yields CDR1 SGHAT and CDR2 FQNNGV. The CDR3 runs to 15 residues. The protocol was immunoSEQ multiplex PCR, while the TCRdb copy is restricted to in-frame clones and leaves out a portion. This repertoire shows 200,000 to 300,000 clones, around 90% found once; its top ten account for 1.2% to 1.5%. The sequenced material came from peripheral blood. The genes are TRBV11-2 and TRBJ2-1; no clear D. The receptor was isolated from a man of 80 years or more with acute or convalescent COVID-19. CDR3 bases: TGTGCCAGCAGCTTAGAACGGGTAAGAGAAAATGAGCAGTTCTTC. Protein product: CASSLERVRENEQFF.